This T cell receptor beta chain was sequenced for a study of read filtering for tumor transcriptome and immune sequencing. General study findings and limits: Compared with RNA-seq, IR-seq gave much higher clonotype depth and reliability. In IR-seq, single-read clonotypes were about 80% of clonotypes but about 3.5% of reads.

From 350 to 500 ng of RNA, a library with molecular barcoded alpha/delta and beta/gamma adaptors was made. TCRdb processed the reads anew with MiXCR; each CDR3 protein has one entry. The table records roughly 130,000 distinct CDR3 sequences, 13% of them present only once. In its sample, this clonotype was seen once. The antigen remains undetermined. V trimming: 2 bases; J trimming: 6 bases; junction bases outside the gene matches: 15. Germline V lookup: CDR1 SGHTA, CDR2 FQGNSA. The CDR3 sequence is 18 residues long. The sequenced sample was a population of CD138-negative cells sorted from bone marrow. This sequence was found in a donor aged 40 or over with multiple myeloma. The chain links TRBV7-2 to TRBJ2-1, with 8 bases fitting TRBD2. The CDR3 protein is CASSLRPIAGKTPNEQFF. CDR3 sequence (DNA): TGTGCCAGCAGCTTAAGACCCATAGCGGGAAAAACCCCCAATGAGCAGTTCTTC.